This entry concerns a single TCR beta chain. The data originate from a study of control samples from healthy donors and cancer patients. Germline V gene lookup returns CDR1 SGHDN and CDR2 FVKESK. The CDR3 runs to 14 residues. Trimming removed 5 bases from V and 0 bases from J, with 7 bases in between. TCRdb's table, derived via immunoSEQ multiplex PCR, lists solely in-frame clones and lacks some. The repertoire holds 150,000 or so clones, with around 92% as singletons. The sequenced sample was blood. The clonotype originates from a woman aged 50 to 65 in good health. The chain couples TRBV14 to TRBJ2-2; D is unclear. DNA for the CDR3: TGTGCCAGCAGCAGGGATGCGAACACCGGGGAGCTGTTTTTT. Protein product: CASSRDANTGELFF.